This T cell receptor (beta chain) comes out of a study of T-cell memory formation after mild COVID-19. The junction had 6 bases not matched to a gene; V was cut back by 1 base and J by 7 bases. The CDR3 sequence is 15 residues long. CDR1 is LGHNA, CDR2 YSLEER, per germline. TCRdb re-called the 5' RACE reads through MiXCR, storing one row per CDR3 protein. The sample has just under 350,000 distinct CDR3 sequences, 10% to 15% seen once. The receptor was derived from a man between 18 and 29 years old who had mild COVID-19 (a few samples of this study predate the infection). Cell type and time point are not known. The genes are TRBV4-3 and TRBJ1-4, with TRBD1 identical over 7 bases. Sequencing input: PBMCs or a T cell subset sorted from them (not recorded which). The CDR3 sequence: CASSQGAGGREKLFF. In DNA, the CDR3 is TGCGCCAGCAGCCAAGGAGCAGGGGGGCGTGAAAAACTGTTTTTT.